This TCR beta chain stems from a study of T cell changes during pregnancy in multiple sclerosis. Libraries were prepared by immunoSEQ multiplex PCR; TCRdb keeps only in-frame clonotypes and omits some of them. The profile shows 35,000 or so clones, around nine tenths of them singletons. Germline CDR1 reads MDHEN; CDR2 reads SYDVKM. The CDR3 is 16 residues long. V lost 2 bases and J lost 0; bases outside the gene matches: 4. This TCR was sampled from a female donor in good health, enrolled as a control in a pregnancy study. This chain links TRBV28 with TRBJ2-1, with 7 positions matching TRBD2. The specimen comprised CD4+ T cells from peripheral blood mononuclear cells, sampled after pregnancy. The CDR3 DNA follows: TGTGCCAGCAGTTTAGCTAGCGGATACTCCTACAATGAGCAGTTCTTC. Protein: CASSLASGYSYNEQFF.